This T cell receptor beta chain was identified during a study of radiotherapy plus CTLA-4 blockade in lung cancer. Overall study: Objective responses emerged in under 20% of patients, and 30% to 40% attained disease control.

As for this clone: Antigen: not known.

General study points: Radiotherapy was combined with ipilimumab, and tumor-derived TCR clones then expanded in blood. Among reported predictors of response, early blood T cell clone dynamics with interferon-beta performed best.

Measured with immunoSEQ multiplex PCR; TCRdb has only the in-frame clones, and not every one. The data hold more than 90,000 clones, with around 84% observed a single time. Focal radiation with ipilimumab CTLA-4 blockade was given to patients with chemo-refractory metastatic non-small-cell lung cancer. The sample here was peripheral blood, taken from a patient treated with radiotherapy plus ipilimumab. The TCR sequence derives from a human donor with non-small cell lung cancer that progressed on radiotherapy plus ipilimumab.

The CDR3 spells CAWSRGGEQFF. The CDR3 bases are TGTGCCTGGAGTAGGGGTGGTGAGCAGTTCTTC. The chain couples TRBV30 to TRBJ2-1, with D tentatively TRBD1 (5 bases). Germline V gives CDR1 GTSNPN, CDR2 SVGIG (reference sequence). Trimming removed 2 bases from V and 9 bases from J, with 8 bases in between. This CDR3 comprises 11 residues.